The 17 T cell receptor beta chains reported below all come from one sample, sequenced in a study of T cells in narcolepsy. Clones were read by immunoSEQ multiplex PCR, and TCRdb kept only the in-frame ones, dropping some. Found here are 25,000 to 35,000 clones, around 75% of them singletons; the top ten hold about 1.1%. The sample consisted of CD45RA- memory CD4+ T cells from PBMCs. The receptors were gathered from a human donor with narcolepsy.

This chain connects TRBV7-2 to TRBJ2-7, with 10 bases matching TRBD2. The CDR3 extends over 15 amino acids. J was trimmed by 5 bases and V by 1 base; bases with no gene match: 5. In germline, CDR1 is SGHTA, CDR2 FQGNSA. CDR3 sequence: CASSLGASGSHEQYF. DNA of the CDR3: TGTGCCAGCAGCTTAGGGGCTAGCGGGAGTCACGAGCAGTACTTC.

This chain joins TRBV15 and TRBJ1-1; TRBD1 agrees at 7 bases. There are 17 residues in the CDR3. J gave up 0 bases and V 2 bases, and 9 bases lay outside the gene matches. Germline lookup yields CDR1 LNHNV and CDR2 YYDKDF (reference sequence). The CDR3, as DNA: TGTGCCACCAGCAGACTTACCGGGACAGCCTTGAACACTGAAGCTTTCTTT. Its translation: CATSRLTGTALNTEAFF.

There are a few counts of this clone. This chain links TRBV27 with TRBJ2-3; D unclear. The ends were cut back, 0 bases at V and 5 bases at J, with 12 bases in the middle. The germline CDR1 and CDR2 sequences are MNHEY and SMNVEV (reference sequence). There are 15 residues in the CDR3. DNA of the CDR3: TGTGCCAGCAGTTTATCGGTCGGGTTGGGAGATACGCAGTATTTT. This encodes CASSLSVGLGDTQYF.

This CDR3 reads CASSEADRGSQPQHF. CDR3 DNA: TGTGCCAGCAGTGAAGCAGACAGGGGGTCTCAGCCCCAGCATTTT. The rearrangement uses TRBV2 and TRBJ1-5; the match to TRBD1 covers 9 bases. There are 15 residues in the CDR3. The ends lost 0 bases at V and 6 bases at J; junction bases unmatched: 3. CDR1 is SNHLY, CDR2 FYNNEI, per germline.

The rearrangement joins TRBV18 to TRBJ2-1; the D gene is possibly TRBD2 (6 bases). The V end lost 3 bases, the J end lost 4 bases, and 16 bases lay between the germline ends. From germline, CDR1 is KGHSH and CDR2 LQKENI. This CDR3 region has 16 residues. The CDR3 DNA follows: TGTGCCAGCTCACCTAGCCTGCGGGAAGTATACAATGAGCAGTTCTTC. It yields the protein CASSPSLREVYNEQFF.

This sequence joins TRBV5-4 and TRBJ2-1, with TRBD2 identical over 10 bases. In germline, CDR1 is SGHNT, CDR2 YYREEE (reference sequence). With V trimmed by 2 bases and J by 7 bases, 9 bases remained unmatched. The length of the CDR3 is 16 residues. CDR3 region: CASSFRLAGSMNEQFF. The DNA of the CDR3 is TGTGCCAGCAGCTTCAGACTAGCGGGTAGTATGAATGAGCAGTTCTTC. The entire variable domain, with the rest obtained from reference TRBV5-4 and TRBJ2-1, is as follows: ETGVTQSPTHLIKTRGQQVTLRCSSQSGHNTVSWYQQALGQGPQFIFQYYREEENGRGNFPPRFSGLQFPNYSSELNVNALELDDSALYLCASSFRLAGSMNEQFFGPGTRLTVL.

The chain is built from TRBV19 and TRBJ2-3, with D perhaps being TRBD1 or TRBD2 (6 bases each). This CDR3 spans 16 amino acids. Germline V gives CDR1 LNHDA, CDR2 SQIVND (reference sequence). The V end lost 6 bases, the J end lost 1 base, and 17 bases lay between the germline ends. CDR3 sequence: CASSPALGGGTDTQYF. The CDR3 DNA reads TGTGCCAGTAGCCCGGCTCTGGGGGGCGGCACAGATACGCAGTATTTT.

The V and J genes are TRBV28 and TRBJ2-7; 10 bases map to TRBD1. Germline CDR1 reads MDHEN; CDR2 reads SYDVKM. This CDR3 has 13 amino acids. V lost 5 bases to trimming and J lost 6 bases; unmatched junction nucleotides: 4. The DNA for the CDR3 is TGTGCCAGCAGTAAGGGACAGGGGAGCGAGCAGTACTTC. The encoded protein is CASSKGQGSEQYF.

In DNA, the CDR3 is TGTGCCTGGAGTGTTCAAGAGAACACTGAAGCTTTCTTT. This gives the protein CAWSVQENTEAFF. The chain employs TRBV30 and TRBJ1-1, with D unresolved. Germline CDR1 reads GTSNPN; CDR2 reads SVGIG (reference sequence). This CDR3 spans 13 amino acids. V lost 0 bases to trimming and J lost 1 base, with 6 bases between them.

The V and J genes are TRBV9 and TRBJ2-2; perhaps TRBD1 as D (6 bases). The CDR3 is 16 residues long. CDR1 is SGDLS, CDR2 YYNGEE, per germline. V was shortened by 4 bases and J by 5 bases, with 18 bases between the two germline ends. The CDR3 loop is CASSPKGDPLTGELFF. CDR3 nucleotide sequence: TGTGCCAGCAGCCCCAAGGGGGACCCACTGACCGGGGAGCTGTTTTTT.

The chain carries TRBV9 and TRBJ2-7; D gene uncertain. V gave up 1 base and J gave up 2 bases, with 7 bases separating them. This CDR3 is built from 13 residues. CDR1 and CDR2 from the germline V gene are SGDLS and YYNGEE. The CDR3 loop is CASSVSATYEQYF. Here the CDR3 DNA reads TGTGCCAGCAGCGTATCGGCTACCTACGAGCAGTACTTC.

The chain has TRBV28 and TRBJ1-4, with TRBD1 matching 8 bases. The CDR3 contains 15 residues. Germline loops: CDR1 MDHEN, CDR2 SYDVKM. The ends lost 4 bases at V and 6 bases at J; junction bases unmatched: 7. In DNA, the CDR3 is TGTGCCAGCAGTTCTCCAACAGGGGGATATGAAAAACTGTTTTTT. Its protein product is CASSSPTGGYEKLFF.

The CDR3: CASSLAGGAGSSQYF. CDR3 in DNA: TGTGCCAGCAGCTTGGCAGGGGGCGCAGGGAGCTCGCAGTACTTC. The V gene is TRBV5-6, the J gene TRBJ2-7; 8 positions agree with TRBD1. The germline CDR1 and CDR2 sequences are SGHDT and YYEEEE. The CDR3 is made up of 15 amino acids. Trimming at V came to 0 bases and at J to 9 bases, leaving 11 bases not matched to a gene.

This clone was observed a single time. The chain employs TRBV6-5 and TRBJ2-2; D unresolved. The germline V and J ends were trimmed by 6 bases and 0 bases, with 2 bases remaining between them. This CDR3 has 12 amino acids. CDR1 is MNHEY, CDR2 SVGAGI, per germline. DNA of the CDR3: TGTGCCAGCAGCTCGAACACCGGGGAGCTGTTTTTT. It is translated as CASSSNTGELFF.

The chain carries TRBV5-1 and TRBJ2-2; D may be TRBD1 or TRBD2 (6 bases each). V was cut by 0 bases and J by 4 bases, with 10 bases left in between. The CDR3 is made up of 15 amino acids. Per the germline V gene, CDR1 is SGHRS and CDR2 is YFSETQ. The chain's CDR3 is CASSLDGGRTGELFF. The CDR3 DNA follows: TGCGCCAGCAGCTTGGATGGGGGGCGCACCGGGGAGCTGTTTTTT.

This sequence joins TRBV7-2 and TRBJ1-5; D is ambiguous. V shed 5 bases and J shed 6 bases, with 11 bases lying between them. CDR3 length equals 13 residues. Germline CDR1 is SGHTA and CDR2 is FQGNSA. In DNA, the CDR3 is TGTGCCAGCAGCCAGAGTGTGGCTCAGCCCCAGCATTTT. Residues: CASSQSVAQPQHF.

J is TRBJ2-1 and V is TRBV2; a possible D gene is TRBD2 (5 bases). Germline CDR1 is SNHLY and CDR2 is FYNNEI. CDR3 size: 15 residues. V lost 3 bases and J lost 3, with 12 bases in between. The chain's CDR3 is CASSETRTYYNEQFF. The CDR3 DNA reads TGTGCCAGCAGTGAGACAAGGACTTACTACAATGAGCAGTTCTTC.